Reported below is one T cell receptor beta chain. The entry originates in a study of blood T cell repertoires in COVID-19. About the research overall: The origin of the acute and convalescent COVID-19 samples was the United States, Italy and Spain. T cells, B-cell-depleted T cells, or PBMCs supplied cDNA or gDNA.

Method: immunoSEQ multiplex PCR; TCRdb's copy keeps in-frame clones and lacks some. Among around 100,000 clones listed, 65% to 80% were seen once. Germline CDR1 and CDR2: SGHRS and YFSETQ. CDR3 size: 13 residues. With 5 bases removed from V and 1 base from J, the gap between germline ends came to 9 bases. The sequencing sample was made of peripheral blood. The sequence derives from a man aged 70-80 years with active or convalescent COVID-19. The chain recombines TRBV5-1 with TRBJ1-1; D is unresolved. The CDR3 region has the DNA TGCGCCAGCAGTCTTACAGCGAACACTGAAGCTTTCTTT. The encoded protein is CASSLTANTEAFF.